In this sample, the clone carrying this T cell receptor beta chain turned up once. Its antigen is still unknown. This CDR3 comprises 13 residues. With 6 bases removed from V and 8 bases from J, the gap between germline ends came to 14 bases. Germline V gene data show CDR1 as MDHEN and CDR2 as SYDVKM. The record originates from a study of CD8+ T cells in alopecia areata. Researchers took lesional scalp punch biopsies and peripheral blood from people who were alopecia areata patients. Once RNA had been extracted, it was reverse transcribed into cDNA to act as the sequencing template. Here immunoSEQ multiplex PCR was the method, and the copy in TCRdb shows in-frame clones only, minus some. The repertoire holds 150,000 or so clones, with roughly 50% as singletons. Broader study findings: Affected lesional scalp, above all in alopecia totalis/universalis, was more clonal than normal scalp. Alphabeta T cells residing in normal skin are also sequenced in scalp samples.

The sequence came from a human donor with alopecia areata. Source material: CD4+ T cells sorted from blood. This chain uses TRBV28 with TRBJ2-4; D may be TRBD1 or TRBD2 (5 bases each). CDR3 DNA sequence: TGTGCCAGCAGCCCGACAGTGGAGGACATTCAGTACTTC. Protein: CASSPTVEDIQYF. The full variable domain, in which reference TRBV28 and TRBJ2-4 provide the parts outside the CDR3, is DVKVTQSSRYLVKRTGEKVFLECVQDMDHENMFWYRQDPGLGLRLIYFSYDVKMKEKGDIPEGYSVSREKKERFSLILESASTNQTSMYLCASSPTVEDIQYFGAGTRLSVL.